Listed here are 24 T cell receptor beta chains from one sample, sequenced in a study of identical twins. TCRdb reanalysed the 5' RACE reads using MiXCR and keeps one entry per CDR3 protein. Of around 680,000 distinct CDR3 sequences in the sample, under 9% were seen once. This sample also appeared in a second study, on yellow fever vaccine responses in identical twins.

The sequencing input was PBMCs. These receptors were taken from a woman between 18 and 29 years old in good health.

The chain has TRBV6-1 and TRBJ1-2; 10 nucleotides line up with TRBD1. The J segment lost 2 bases and the V segment lost 8 bases, leaving 5 bases of the junction unmatched. Looked up from germline, CDR1 is MNHNS and CDR2 is SASEGT. This CDR3 has 14 residues. CDR3 sequence: CASQDRGRNYGYTF. CDR3 nucleotides: TGTGCCAGCCAAGACAGGGGGCGGAACTATGGCTACACCTTC.

This clonotype came up many times. The chain is built from TRBV4-3 and TRBJ1-1; tentatively, D is TRBD1 (5 bases). Germline V lookup: CDR1 LGHNA, CDR2 YSLEER. V gave up 4 bases and J gave up 1 base, with 10 bases separating them. The CDR3 contains 14 residues. CDR3 sequence (DNA): TGCGCCAGCAGCCTCCGAAGGGGGAACACTGAAGCTTTCTTT. Translation: CASSLRRGNTEAFF.

CDR3 nucleotide sequence: TGTGCCAGCAGCTTGGACAGAACCACAGATACGCAGTATTTT. Amino acid sequence: CASSLDRTTDTQYF. The chain combines TRBV7-2 with TRBJ2-3, with D maybe TRBD1 (6 bases). CDR1 SGHTA and CDR2 FQGNSA come from the germline V gene. The V gene lost 3 bases and the J gene lost 2 bases, with 9 bases spanning the gap. The length of the CDR3 is 14 residues.

J is TRBJ2-5 and V is TRBV29-1; maybe TRBD2 (6 bases). The CDR3 totals 15 residues. Trimming shortened V by 5 bases and J by 1 base, and 17 bases separated the two germline ends. From germline, CDR1 is SQVTM and CDR2 ANQGSEA. The CDR3 sequence is CSVSGGADTQETQYF. Here the CDR3 DNA reads TGCAGCGTTTCCGGAGGGGCAGACACCCAAGAGACCCAGTACTTC. Based on the CDR3 plus reference TRBV29-1 and TRBJ2-5, the full variable domain is SAVISQKPSRDICQRGTSLTIQCQVDSQVTMMFWYRQQPGQSLTLIATANQGSEATYESGFVIDKFPISRPNLTFSTLTVSNMSPEDSSIYLCSVSGGADTQETQYFGPGTRLLVL.

The chain employs TRBV7-9 and TRBJ2-7, with TRBD1 matching 7 bases. This CDR3 is built from 15 residues. Germline CDR1 is SEHNR and CDR2 is FQNEAQ (reference sequence). V lost 5 bases to trimming and J lost 4 bases; unmatched junction nucleotides: 11. This chain's CDR3 is CASSPPGTAPYEQYF. The CDR3 bases are TGTGCCAGCAGCCCCCCCGGGACAGCGCCGTACGAGCAGTACTTC.

This clonotype has more than one count but fewer than ten. CDR3 region: CASSPDSMGEQFF. The CDR3, as DNA: TGTGCCAGCAGCCCGGACAGTATGGGGGAGCAGTTCTTC. V and J are TRBV7-2 and TRBJ2-1; D is possibly TRBD1 (6 bases). The CDR3 loop spans 13 amino acids. Trimming took off 5 bases at V and 10 bases at J, with 15 bases between the two ends. Per the germline V gene, CDR1 is SGHTA and CDR2 is FQGNSA.

This clonotype came up many times. The rearrangement links TRBV24-1 to TRBJ2-3; unclear D gene. Germline CDR1 and CDR2: KGHDR and SFDVKD. V lost 4 bases and J 8 bases, leaving 18 bases between the germline ends. The CDR3 totals 15 residues. CDR3 residues: CATSDPAIGGTTQYF. In DNA form, the CDR3 reads TGTGCCACCAGTGACCCAGCTATAGGTGGAACTACGCAGTATTTT.

The chain combines TRBV20-1 with TRBJ1-3; possible D gene TRBD1, 6 bases. This CDR3 has 14 residues. Germline V gene lookup returns CDR1 DFQATT and CDR2 SNEGSKA (reference sequence). V lost 7 bases and J lost 0, with 13 bases in between. The CDR3 here is CSVRTVSSGNTIYF. CDR3 nucleotide sequence: TGCAGTGTGCGGACAGTGAGCTCTGGAAACACCATATATTTT.

This clonotype was seen a handful of times. The CDR3 sequence is CATSAIGGKWGEQFF. Written as DNA, the CDR3 is TGTGCCACCAGTGCCATAGGCGGGAAATGGGGTGAGCAGTTCTTC. J is TRBJ2-1 and V is TRBV24-1; maybe TRBD2 (6 bases). The V end was cut by 5 bases, the J end by 9 bases, with 19 bases between. CDR1 and CDR2 from the germline V gene are KGHDR and SFDVKD. This CDR3 has 15 residues.

This clonotype turned up a few times. The V and J genes are TRBV29-1 and TRBJ2-3; TRBD2 agrees at 8 bases. CDR1 SQVTM and CDR2 ANQGSEA come from the germline V gene. V lost 7 bases and J lost 4; bases outside the gene matches: 4. CDR3 length: 12 amino acids. The CDR3 nucleotides are TGCAGCGACCGGGGGGGGGCAGATACGCAGTATTTT. Translated, it gives CSDRGGADTQYF.

The chain is built from TRBV7-9 and TRBJ2-5; 8 bases fit TRBD1. V was pared by 4 bases and J by 7 bases, with 5 bases of the junction left unmatched. Germline V lookup: CDR1 SEHNR, CDR2 FQNEAQ (reference sequence). CDR3 size: 13 residues. CDR3 DNA sequence: TGTGCCAGCAGCTGGACAGGGAATTGGACCCAGTACTTC. This translates into CASSWTGNWTQYF.

The chain is built from TRBV20-1 and TRBJ2-7; 10 nucleotides match TRBD2. Germline loops: CDR1 DFQATT, CDR2 SNEGSKA (reference sequence). The CDR3 is 13 amino acids. V lost 3 bases, J lost 6 bases, and 5 bases stayed unmatched. The CDR3 sequence: CSASFLAGAEQYF. The DNA of the CDR3 is TGCAGTGCTAGTTTTCTAGCGGGAGCCGAGCAGTACTTC.

This clonotype showed up just a few times. CDR3: CASRDRSGAKNIQYF. The CDR3 DNA is TGTGCCAGCAGGGACAGGTCGGGGGCCAAAAACATTCAGTACTTC. This sequence joins TRBV28 and TRBJ2-4; 7 bases align to TRBD1. This CDR3 contains 15 residues. Germline values: CDR1 MDHEN, CDR2 SYDVKM. V shed 6 bases, J shed 1 base, and the junction held 6 bases outside the gene matches. Full variable domain (outside the CDR3, taken from reference TRBV28 and TRBJ2-4): DVKVTQSSRYLVKRTGEKVFLECVQDMDHENMFWYRQDPGLGLRLIYFSYDVKMKEKGDIPEGYSVSREKKERFSLILESASTNQTSMYLCASRDRSGAKNIQYFGAGTRLSVL.

The table lists this clonotype with a few counts. The chain couples TRBV2 to TRBJ2-5; possibly TRBD1 or TRBD2 for D (5 bases each). Between the trimmed V and J ends, which lost 5 bases and 1 base, there was a span of 8 bases. From germline, CDR1 is SNHLY and CDR2 FYNNEI. CDR3 length equals 13 residues. This chain's CDR3 is CASSSGTQETQYF. CDR3 nucleotide sequence: TGTGCCAGCAGTTCGGGGACCCAAGAGACCCAGTACTTC.

This clonotype was seen more than once but under ten times. This chain uses TRBV18 with TRBJ2-3; 10 bases are a match to TRBD2. Losses at the gene ends were 5 bases for V and 4 bases for J; bases not matched to a gene: 6. This CDR3 spans 15 amino acids. The germline V gene encodes CDR1 KGHSH and CDR2 LQKENI. The CDR3 DNA sequence: TGTGCCAGCTCAGAAATAGCGGGAGGCGCAGATACGCAGTATTTT. Its protein product is CASSEIAGGADTQYF.

This clonotype was counted at least ten times. The gene calls are TRBV5-6 and TRBJ2-5; TRBD1 aligns across 9 bases. Germline V gene lookup returns CDR1 SGHDT and CDR2 YYEEEE. V shed 0 bases, J shed 5 bases, and the junction held 8 bases outside the gene matches. The CDR3 sequence is 16 residues long. The CDR3 DNA sequence: TGTGCCAGCAGCTTGGTGCCACAGGGGGCGCGGGAGACCCAGTACTTC. Translation gives CASSLVPQGARETQYF.

Of note for this clonotype: One base away lies a much larger clone, so this may be a sequencing read error. Likely a read error: the CDR3 ends without its conserved phenylalanine or tryptophan. This chain uses TRBV5-1 with TRBJ2-1; TRBD2 matches 8 bases. The J segment lost 5 bases and the V segment lost 4 bases, leaving 5 bases of the junction unmatched. The length of the CDR3 is 14 residues. Germline lookup yields CDR1 SGHRS and CDR2 YFSETQ. The CDR3 is CASSPGGVNNEQFL. In nucleotides, the CDR3 is TGCGCCAGCAGCCCGGGGGGGGTTAACAATGAGCAGTTCTTA.

The table lists this clonotype with a few counts. The chain employs TRBV7-9 and TRBJ1-1, with TRBD1 identical over 9 bases. Germline CDR1 reads SEHNR; CDR2 reads FQNEAQ (reference sequence). The CDR3 spans 17 residues. With V trimmed by 1 base and J by 0 bases, 6 bases remained unmatched. The CDR3 nucleotides are TGTGCCAGCAGCTTAGTTTGGACAGGGGTCCTGAACACTGAAGCTTTCTTT. It codes for CASSLVWTGVLNTEAFF. The whole variable domain, filled in from reference TRBV7-9 and TRBJ1-1, reads DTGVSQNPRHKITKRGQNVTFRCDPISEHNRLYWYRQTLGQGPEFLTYFQNEAQLEKSRLLSDRFSAERPKGSFSTLEIQRTEQGDSAMYLCASSLVWTGVLNTEAFFGQGTRLTVV.

The chain uses TRBV3-1 and TRBJ2-3, with 9 bases identical to TRBD2. The CDR3 has 17 amino acids. J gave up 0 bases and V 4 bases, and 8 bases lay outside the gene matches. Germline V gene lookup returns CDR1 LGHDT and CDR2 YNNKEL (reference sequence). The CDR3: CASSPLGRGGSTDTQYF. The DNA for the CDR3 is TGTGCCAGCAGCCCCTTAGGGCGGGGGGGTAGCACAGATACGCAGTATTTT.

This clonotype was detected many times. V and J are TRBV7-3 and TRBJ2-2, with a tentative D call TRBD2 (5 bases). Germline CDR1 is SGHTA and CDR2 is FQGTGA. V was cut by 3 bases and J by 0 bases, with 11 bases left in between. The CDR3 length is 16 residues. DNA of the CDR3: TGTGCCAGCAGCTTCGTCCCCGGGACGAACACCGGGGAGCTGTTTTTT. Amino acids: CASSFVPGTNTGELFF.

V and J are TRBV15 and TRBJ2-3, with 10 bases aligning to TRBD2. Germline V lookup: CDR1 LNHNV, CDR2 YYDKDF (reference sequence). Germline trimming cut 2 bases from V and 2 bases from J; bases unmatched to any gene: 7. CDR3 length equals 17 residues. The CDR3 DNA follows: TGTGCCACCAGCAGATCTAGCGGGAGATCCCACACAGATACGCAGTATTTT. It encodes CATSRSSGRSHTDTQYF.

The chain recombines TRBV20-1 with TRBJ2-3, with TRBD1 as a possible D gene (6 bases). V gave up 6 bases and J gave up 1 base, with 17 bases separating them. Germline V gene data show CDR1 as DFQATT and CDR2 as SNEGSKA (reference sequence). The length of the CDR3 is 15 residues. The CDR3 coding sequence is TGCAGTGCCCCGATTTTGACAGGACGCACAGATACGCAGTATTTT. This sequence encodes CSAPILTGRTDTQYF.

This clonotype has just a few counts. The chain joins TRBV12-3 or TRBV12-4 to TRBJ1-4, with unresolved D. CDR3 size: 14 residues. V lost 7 bases, J lost 7 bases, and 16 bases lay in between. The chain's CDR3 is CASTVPGTVEKLFF. For the CDR3, the DNA is TGTGCCAGCACCGTACCCGGAACTGTTGAAAAACTGTTTTTT.

This clonotype has only a few counts. This chain links TRBV10-3 with TRBJ2-7; D may be TRBD1 (6 bases). The CDR3 loop spans 14 amino acids. Germline lookup yields CDR1 ENHRY and CDR2 SYGVKD. The V and J ends lost 4 bases and 0 bases respectively, with 10 bases between them. CDR3 coding DNA: TGTGCCATCAGTGTAGGGACAAACTCCTACGAGCAGTACTTC. This translates into CAISVGTNSYEQYF.